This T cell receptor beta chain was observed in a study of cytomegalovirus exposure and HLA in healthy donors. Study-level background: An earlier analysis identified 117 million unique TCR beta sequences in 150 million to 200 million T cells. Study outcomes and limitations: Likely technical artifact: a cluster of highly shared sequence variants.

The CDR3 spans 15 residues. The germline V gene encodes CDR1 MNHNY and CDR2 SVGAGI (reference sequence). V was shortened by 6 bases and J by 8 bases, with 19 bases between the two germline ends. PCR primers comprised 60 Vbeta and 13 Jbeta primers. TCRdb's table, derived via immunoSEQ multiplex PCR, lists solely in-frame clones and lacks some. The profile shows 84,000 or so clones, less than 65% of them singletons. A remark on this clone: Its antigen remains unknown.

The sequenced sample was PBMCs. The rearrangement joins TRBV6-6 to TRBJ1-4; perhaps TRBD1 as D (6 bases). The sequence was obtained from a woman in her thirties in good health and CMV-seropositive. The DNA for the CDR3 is TGTGCCAGCAGGGATCCCGGGACAACCACCGAAAAACTGTTTTTT. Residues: CASRDPGTTTEKLFF.